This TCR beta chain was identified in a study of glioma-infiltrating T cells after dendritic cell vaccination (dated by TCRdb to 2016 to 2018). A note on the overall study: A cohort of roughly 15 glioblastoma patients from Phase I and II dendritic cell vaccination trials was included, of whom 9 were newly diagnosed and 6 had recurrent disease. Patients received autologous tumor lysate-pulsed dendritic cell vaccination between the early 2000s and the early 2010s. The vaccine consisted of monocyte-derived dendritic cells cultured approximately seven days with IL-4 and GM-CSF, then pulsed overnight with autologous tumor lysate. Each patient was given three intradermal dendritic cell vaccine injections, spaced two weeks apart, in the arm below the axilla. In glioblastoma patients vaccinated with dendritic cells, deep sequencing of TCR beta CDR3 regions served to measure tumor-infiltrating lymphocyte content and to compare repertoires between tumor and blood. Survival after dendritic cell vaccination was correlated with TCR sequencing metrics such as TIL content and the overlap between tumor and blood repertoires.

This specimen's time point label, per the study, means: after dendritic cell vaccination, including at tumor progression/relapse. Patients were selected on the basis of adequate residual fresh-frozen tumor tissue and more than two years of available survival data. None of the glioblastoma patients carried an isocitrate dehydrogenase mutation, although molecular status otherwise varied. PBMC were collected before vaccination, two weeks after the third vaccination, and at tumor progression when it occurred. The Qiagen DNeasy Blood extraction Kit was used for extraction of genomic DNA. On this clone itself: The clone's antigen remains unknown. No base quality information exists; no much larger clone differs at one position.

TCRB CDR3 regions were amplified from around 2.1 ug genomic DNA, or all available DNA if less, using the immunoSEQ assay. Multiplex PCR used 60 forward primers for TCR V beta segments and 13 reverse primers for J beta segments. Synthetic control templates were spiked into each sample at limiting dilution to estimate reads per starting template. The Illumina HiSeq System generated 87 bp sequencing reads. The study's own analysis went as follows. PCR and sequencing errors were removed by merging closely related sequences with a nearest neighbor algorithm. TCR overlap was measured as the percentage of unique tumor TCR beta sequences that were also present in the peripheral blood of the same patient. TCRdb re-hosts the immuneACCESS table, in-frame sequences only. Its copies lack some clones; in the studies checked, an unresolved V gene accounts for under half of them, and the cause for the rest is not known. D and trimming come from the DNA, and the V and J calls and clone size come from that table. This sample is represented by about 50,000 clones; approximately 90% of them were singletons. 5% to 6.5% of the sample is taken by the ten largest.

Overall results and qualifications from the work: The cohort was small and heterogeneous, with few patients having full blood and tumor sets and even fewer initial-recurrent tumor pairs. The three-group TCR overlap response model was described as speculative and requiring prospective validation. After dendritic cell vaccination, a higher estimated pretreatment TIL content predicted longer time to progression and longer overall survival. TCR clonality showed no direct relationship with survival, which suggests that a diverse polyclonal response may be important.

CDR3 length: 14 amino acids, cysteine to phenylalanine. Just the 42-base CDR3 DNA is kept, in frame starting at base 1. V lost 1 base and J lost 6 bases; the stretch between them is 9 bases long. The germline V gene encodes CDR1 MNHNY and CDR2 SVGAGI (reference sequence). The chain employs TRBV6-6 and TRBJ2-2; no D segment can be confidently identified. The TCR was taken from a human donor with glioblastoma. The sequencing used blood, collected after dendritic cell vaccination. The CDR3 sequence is CASSYLVEAGELFF. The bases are TGTGCCAGCAGTTACTTAGTAGAGGCCGGGGAGCTGTTTTTT.